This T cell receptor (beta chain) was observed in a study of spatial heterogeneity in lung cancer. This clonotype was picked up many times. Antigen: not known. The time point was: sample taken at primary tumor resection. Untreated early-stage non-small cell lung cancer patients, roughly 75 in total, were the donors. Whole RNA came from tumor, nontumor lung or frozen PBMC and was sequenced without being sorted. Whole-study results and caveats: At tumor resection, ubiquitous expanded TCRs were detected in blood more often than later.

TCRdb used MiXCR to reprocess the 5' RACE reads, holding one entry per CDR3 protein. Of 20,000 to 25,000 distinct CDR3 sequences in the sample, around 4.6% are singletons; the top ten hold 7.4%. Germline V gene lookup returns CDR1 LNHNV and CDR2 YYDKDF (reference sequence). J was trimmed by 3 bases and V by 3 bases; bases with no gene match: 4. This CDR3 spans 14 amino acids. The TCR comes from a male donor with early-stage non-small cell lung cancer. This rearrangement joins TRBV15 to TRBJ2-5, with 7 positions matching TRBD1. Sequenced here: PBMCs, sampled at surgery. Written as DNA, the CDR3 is TGTGCCACCAGCAGGATCCAGGGGGAAGAGACCCAGTACTTC. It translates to CATSRIQGEETQYF. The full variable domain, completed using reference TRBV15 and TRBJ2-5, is DAMVIQNPRYQVTQFGKPVTLSCSQTLNHNVMYWYQQKSSQAPKLLFHYYDKDFNNEADTPDNFQSRRPNTSFCFLDIRSPGLGDTAMYLCATSRIQGEETQYFGPGTRLLVL.